The 10 T cell receptor beta chains below come from one sample, sequenced in a study of T cell responses to AZD1222 COVID-19 vaccine. Sequencing used immunoSEQ multiplex PCR; TCRdb keeps in-frame clones, though not all of them. The sample contains tens of thousands of clones, roughly 88% of which appear only once. Sequencing used peripheral blood, obtained 28 days after the second AZD1222 dose. These receptors originate from an adult who received the AZD1222 COVID-19 vaccine.

V usage is TRBV28 and J usage is TRBJ1-6; the D is unclear. The germline V gene encodes CDR1 MDHEN and CDR2 SYDVKM. The CDR3 extends over 16 amino acids. The V and J ends lost 2 bases and 0 bases respectively, with 8 bases between them. Here the CDR3 reads CASSLAVSSYNSPLHF. DNA of the CDR3: TGTGCCAGCAGTTTAGCAGTTAGCTCCTATAATTCACCCCTCCACTTT.

The chain employs TRBV29-1 and TRBJ2-3; 7 nucleotides align to TRBD1. This CDR3 is built from 15 residues. Germline V gene lookup returns CDR1 SQVTM and CDR2 ANQGSEA. J lost 2 bases, V lost 6 bases, and 11 bases had no gene match. DNA of the CDR3: TGCAGCGTCCGGGACAGCATGTATCTCACAGATACGCAGTATTTT. It is translated as CSVRDSMYLTDTQYF.

With respect to this clone: At one boundary the junction diverges from the germline segment, which might be a read error. The V gene is TRBV6-6, the J gene TRBJ1-1; TRBD1 aligns across 7 bases. CDR3 length: 11 amino acids. The germline gives CDR1 MNHNY, CDR2 SVGAGI (reference sequence). For the CDR3, the DNA is TGCGTGGTGACAGGGATGATTGAGGCTTTCTTT. This codes for CVVTGMIEAFF.

V usage is TRBV2 and J usage is TRBJ1-2, with 10 bases identical to TRBD1. The germline gives CDR1 SNHLY, CDR2 FYNNEI. This CDR3 spans 16 amino acids. V dropped 3 bases and J dropped 4; count of bases not matched to a gene: 8. The CDR3: CASSERTGGRLYGYTF. As DNA, the CDR3 is TGTGCCAGCAGTGAGAGGACAGGGGGGCGCCTCTATGGCTACACCTTC.

The V gene is TRBV7-8, the J gene TRBJ2-2, with 9 nucleotides matching TRBD2. V shed 4 bases, J shed 8 bases, and the junction held 20 bases outside the gene matches. Germline loops: CDR1 SGHVS, CDR2 FQNEAQ. The CDR3 covers 19 residues. CDR3 sequence reads: CASSSTTSSGTSLGGELFF. The CDR3 DNA is TGTGCCAGCAGCTCGACAACAAGTTCCGGGACTAGCCTGGGTGGGGAGCTGTTTTTT.

This clone was counted once. The chain carries TRBV28 and TRBJ1-5; D unresolved. V was shortened by 2 bases and J by 4 bases, with 9 bases between the two germline ends. CDR3 length equals 14 residues. Per germline, CDR1 MDHEN and CDR2 SYDVKM. This CDR3 is CASSLQQINQPQHF. The CDR3 region has the DNA TGTGCCAGCAGTTTACAACAGATAAATCAGCCCCAGCATTTT.

This clone came up once. V usage is TRBV24-1 and J usage is TRBJ2-1; the D gene is possibly TRBD2 (6 bases). Germline values: CDR1 KGHDR, CDR2 SFDVKD. The germline V and J ends were trimmed by 1 base and 10 bases, with 16 bases remaining between them. The CDR3 length is 15 residues. CDR3 region: CATSDFGGGGREQFF. The CDR3 coding sequence is TGTGCCACCAGTGATTTTGGTGGGGGAGGTAGGGAGCAGTTCTTC.

This rearrangement joins TRBV5-4 to TRBJ1-4, with 9 positions matching TRBD1. Germline CDR1 and CDR2: SGHNT and YYREEE (reference sequence). V shed 3 bases, J shed 8 bases, and the junction held 11 bases outside the gene matches. CDR3 size: 16 residues. The CDR3 loop is CASSSRGGTGYEKLFF. CDR3 coding DNA: TGTGCCAGCAGCTCTCGGGGTGGGACAGGGTACGAAAAACTGTTTTTT.

This clone was picked up a small number of times. The V and J genes are TRBV4-1 and TRBJ2-3; no reliable D call. The CDR3 is 13 amino acids. Germline V gene sequence: CDR1 MGHRA, CDR2 YSYEKL. The ends were cut back, 4 bases at V and 4 bases at J, with 9 bases in the middle. In DNA form, the CDR3 reads TGCGCCAGCAGCCCCGGGCTGGCAGATACGCAGTATTTT. This sequence encodes CASSPGLADTQYF.

The chain combines TRBV7-9 with TRBJ2-7; a weak D match, TRBD1 (6 bases). There are 12 residues in the CDR3. CDR1 and CDR2 from the germline V gene are SEHNR and FQNEAQ (reference sequence). The ends were cut back, 5 bases at V and 9 bases at J, with 14 bases in the middle. CDR3 sequence (DNA): TGTGCCAGCAGCCCCGGACAGCCTTTGCAGTACTTC. Translated, it gives CASSPGQPLQYF.